This T cell receptor (beta chain) was profiled in a study of T cell clones after liver transplantation. For the study at large: Samples came from ITN030ST, which attempted immunosuppression withdrawal within 2 years of liver transplantation.

This table comes from immunoSEQ multiplex PCR, and its TCRdb copy is limited to in-frame clones, with some not included. The data show about 74,000 clones, 80% seen once. The CDR3 consists of 13 residues. CDR1 MNHNS and CDR2 SASEGT come from the germline V gene. V lost 4 bases and J lost 5; bases outside the gene matches: 2. The sample in question was CD4+ T cells from blood, obtained before liver transplant. The chain uses TRBV6-1 and TRBJ1-5; 7 bases map to TRBD1. The source is a human donor who received a liver transplant. The CDR3 loop reads CASSGQGDQPQHF. Written as DNA, the CDR3 is TGTGCCAGCAGTGGACAGGGAGATCAGCCCCAGCATTTT.